Reported below is one TCR beta chain. Produced via immunoSEQ multiplex PCR; TCRdb's table is partial and in-frame only. The data contain 70,000 to 90,000 clones, approximately 86% of them singletons. Germline assignment: CDR1 KGHSH and CDR2 LQKENI. Trimming stripped 2 bases from V and 1 base from J, with 15 bases between. The CDR3 sequence is 16 residues long. This entry comes from a study of OX40 agonist ivuxolimab in advanced cancers. As for the study in general: Partial responses were recorded for three patients, including one with hepatocellular carcinoma and two with cutaneous melanoma.

The sequenced sample was CD4+ or CD8+ T cells sorted from blood, obtained in a trial of the OX40 agonist ivuxolimab. The chain has TRBV18 and TRBJ2-7, with a possible D match to TRBD2 (6 bases). The source of this sequence is an adult with an advanced solid tumor such as melanoma, head and neck, liver or kidney cancer. CDR3 sequence: CASSPMIAERSYEQYF. The CDR3 DNA reads TGTGCCAGCTCACCAATGATAGCGGAGCGTTCCTACGAGCAGTACTTC. The variable domain in full, completed from reference TRBV18 and TRBJ2-7, reads NAGVMQNPRHLVRRRGQEARLRCSPMKGHSHVYWYRQLPEEGLKFMVYLQKENIIDESGMPKERFSAEFPKEGPSILRIQQVVRGDSAAYFCASSPMIAERSYEQYFGPGTRLTVT.